Listed here are 30 T cell receptor beta chains from one sample, sequenced in a study of blood T cell repertoires in COVID-19. Here immunoSEQ multiplex PCR was the method, and the copy in TCRdb shows in-frame clones only, minus some. The table records approximately 70,000 clones, about four fifths of them present only once. Sequenced material: peripheral blood. The receptors stem from a woman aged 55-69 years with acute or convalescent COVID-19.

This clone was observed a single time. The chain carries TRBV7-8 and TRBJ2-3; no definite D call. CDR3 length: 14 residues. V lost 5 bases and J 3 bases, leaving 12 bases between the germline ends. Germline CDR1 reads SGHVS; CDR2 reads FQNEAQ. The CDR3: CASSEEPITDTQYF. CDR3 DNA: TGTGCCAGCAGCGAGGAGCCTATAACAGATACGCAGTATTTT.

The chain couples TRBV4-3 to TRBJ1-2; TRBD1 might be the D (6 bases). This CDR3 region has 14 residues. The germline gives CDR1 LGHNA, CDR2 YSLEER. Trimming pared 1 base from V and 4 bases from J, leaving 10 bases between. Here the CDR3 DNA reads TGCGCCAGCAGCCAAGCGGACAGCCTCTATGGCTACACCTTC. It codes for CASSQADSLYGYTF.

V and J are TRBV10-1 and TRBJ1-2; 7 positions agree with TRBD1. The CDR3 has 14 amino acids. From germline, CDR1 is WNHNN and CDR2 SYGVQD (reference sequence). J gave up 4 bases and V 8 bases, and 10 bases lay outside the gene matches. The CDR3 DNA reads as TGCGCCAGCCGAGATAGGGGGCTCAGCTATGGCTACACCTTC. Translating it yields CASRDRGLSYGYTF.

The J gene is TRBJ2-3, the V gene TRBV20-1; tentatively, D is TRBD2 (5 bases). Looked up from germline, CDR1 is DFQATT and CDR2 is SNEGSKA (reference sequence). The V gene lost 3 bases and the J gene lost 1 base, with 14 bases spanning the gap. This CDR3 is 15 amino acids long. The CDR3 protein is CSASTPTGGTDTQYF. CDR3 DNA sequence: TGCAGTGCTAGTACCCCCACCGGGGGCACAGATACGCAGTATTTT.

This chain uses TRBV30 with TRBJ2-3; 8 nucleotides align to TRBD2. CDR3 length: 12 residues. The V segment lost 5 bases and the J segment 12 bases; nucleotides outside the gene matches: 10. CDR1 is GTSNPN, CDR2 SVGIG, per germline (reference sequence). CDR3 DNA: TGTGCCTGGCGGCCTGACGGGGGGGGTCAGTATTTT. Protein product: CAWRPDGGGQYF.

Only a few counts were recorded for this clone. The rearrangement joins TRBV9 to TRBJ2-3; TRBD2 aligns across 7 bases. Germline trimming cut 0 bases from V and 5 bases from J; bases unmatched to any gene: 6. This CDR3 is built from 15 residues. CDR1 and CDR2 (germline): SGDLS, YYNGEE. The CDR3 DNA follows: TGTGCCAGCAGCGTAGACGTGGGGGAGGGAGATACGCAGTATTTT. The encoded protein is CASSVDVGEGDTQYF.

V is TRBV28 and J is TRBJ1-3; no definite D call. Germline-derived CDR1 and CDR2 are MDHEN and SYDVKM. The CDR3 is made up of 15 amino acids. Trimming left V 8 bases short and J 4 bases short, with 18 bases between. CDR3 amino acids: CASELGGMYGNTIYF. DNA for the CDR3: TGTGCCAGCGAACTTGGCGGGATGTACGGAAACACCATATATTTT.

V is TRBV5-6 and J is TRBJ1-5; no firm D call. Germline V gene lookup returns CDR1 SGHDT and CDR2 YYEEEE. Trimming removed 0 bases at V and 4 bases at J, with 8 bases between. This CDR3 has 14 amino acids. The DNA of the CDR3 is TGTGCCAGCAGCTTGGCGGAGCCAAATCAGCCCCAGCATTTT. Its protein is CASSLAEPNQPQHF.

This CDR3 reads CASSLDRPLTDTQYF. CDR3 DNA: TGTGCCAGCAGTCTCGACAGACCCCTCACAGATACGCAGTATTTT. V is TRBV27 and J is TRBJ2-3, with a tentative D call TRBD1 (5 bases). This CDR3 has 15 amino acids. Per the germline V gene, CDR1 is MNHEY and CDR2 is SMNVEV (reference sequence). V lost 5 bases and J 2 bases, leaving 14 bases between the germline ends.

This clone appeared a single time. The chain couples TRBV6-6 to TRBJ1-1, with D uncertain. Germline V gene sequence: CDR1 MNHNY, CDR2 SVGAGI (reference sequence). This CDR3 is 13 amino acids long. V dropped 8 bases and J dropped 6 bases, with 16 bases sitting between them. The CDR3 nucleotides are TGTGCCAGCGCCGGCCTCGGGATGGCTGAAGCTTTCTTT. Its protein product is CASAGLGMAEAFF.

The chain couples TRBV2 to TRBJ2-2; 9 positions match TRBD1. Germline V gene data show CDR1 as SNHLY and CDR2 as FYNNEI. V dropped 6 bases and J dropped 4; count of bases not matched to a gene: 6. The CDR3 spans 15 residues. CDR3 DNA: TGTGCCAGCAGGGGGGACAGGGTTGCCACCGGGGAGCTGTTTTTT. Its protein product is CASRGDRVATGELFF.

This chain joins TRBV28 and TRBJ2-2, with 9 nucleotides matching TRBD1. CDR1 MDHEN and CDR2 SYDVKM come from the germline V gene. V lost 6 bases to trimming and J lost 8 bases; unmatched junction nucleotides: 7. The CDR3 has 14 amino acids. The CDR3 nucleotides are TGTGCCAGCAGGGTACAGGGGGCGTGGGGGGAGCTGTTTTTT. The encoded protein is CASRVQGAWGELFF.

This clone was seen only once. The V call is TRBV3-1 (or the pseudogene TRBV3-2), the J call TRBJ1-1; 7 nucleotides line up with TRBD1. The CDR3 extends over 16 amino acids. V was clipped by 4 bases and J by 1 base; unmatched bases: 9. Germline CDR1 LGHDT, CDR2 YNNKEL (reference sequence). CDR3 amino acids: CASSRRQGQGNTEAFF. In DNA, the CDR3 is TGTGCCAGCAGCCGAAGACAGGGCCAGGGGAACACTGAAGCTTTCTTT.

This chain connects TRBV24-1 to TRBJ2-5, with a tentative D call TRBD1 (6 bases). Looked up from germline, CDR1 is KGHDR and CDR2 is SFDVKD. V lost 4 bases to trimming and J lost 3 bases, with 14 bases between them. This CDR3 region has 15 residues. Here the CDR3 reads CATSDPRQAEETQYF. CDR3 nucleotides: TGTGCCACCAGTGACCCGAGACAGGCCGAAGAGACCCAGTACTTC.

The V and J genes are TRBV2 and TRBJ1-2; possibly TRBD1 for D (6 bases). Germline V gene sequence: CDR1 SNHLY, CDR2 FYNNEI. This CDR3 region has 13 residues. Trimming stripped 4 bases from V and 10 bases from J, with 16 bases between. The CDR3 here is CASSAASGAFYTF. CDR3 nucleotide sequence: TGTGCCAGCAGTGCCGCCTCAGGGGCTTTCTACACCTTC.

This clone appeared a single time. This chain connects TRBV19 to TRBJ1-1, with 9 nucleotides matching TRBD1. CDR3 length: 16 amino acids. Germline V gene sequence: CDR1 LNHDA, CDR2 SQIVND (reference sequence). V lost 3 bases, J lost 0 bases, and 5 bases stayed unmatched. CDR3 sequence (DNA): TGTGCCAGTAGTATCCGGGACAGGGTCATGAACACTGAAGCTTTCTTT. Its translation: CASSIRDRVMNTEAFF.

V and J are TRBV7-9 and TRBJ1-1; D not resolved. This CDR3 spans 13 amino acids. Trimming took 3 bases from V and 3 from J, leaving 8 bases between them. Germline V gene data show CDR1 as SEHNR and CDR2 as FQNEAQ (reference sequence). The CDR3 sequence is CASSFFGDTEAFF. The CDR3 DNA sequence: TGTGCCAGCAGCTTCTTCGGAGACACTGAAGCTTTCTTT.

The rearrangement joins TRBV9 to TRBJ2-1; tentatively, D is TRBD2 (5 bases). Germline CDR1 is SGDLS and CDR2 is YYNGEE. Trimming cost V 4 bases and J 6 bases, with 17 bases left between them. This CDR3 has 15 amino acids. CDR3 loop: CASSPRGRSSNEQFF. The DNA for the CDR3 is TGTGCCAGCAGCCCGCGAGGGCGAAGCAGCAATGAGCAGTTCTTC.

The chain couples TRBV11-2 to TRBJ1-3; TRBD1 is a possible D gene (6 bases). V was clipped by 2 bases and J by 4 bases, with 12 bases between them. This CDR3 is built from 15 residues. Germline V gives CDR1 SGHAT, CDR2 FQNNGV. Here the CDR3 reads CASSLSTGSGNTIYF. As DNA, the CDR3 is TGTGCCAGCAGCTTATCCACAGGGTCGGGAAACACCATATATTTT.

This chain links TRBV2 with TRBJ2-7, with unresolved D. V shed 6 bases and J shed 0 bases, with 9 bases lying between them. In germline, CDR1 is SNHLY, CDR2 FYNNEI. The CDR3 consists of 13 residues. The CDR3 sequence is CASRGRISYEQYF. The CDR3, as DNA: TGTGCCAGCAGGGGCAGGATCTCCTACGAGCAGTACTTC.

This rearrangement joins TRBV7-9 to TRBJ2-7; TRBD1 matches at 11 bases. This CDR3 region has 16 residues. The J segment lost 4 bases and the V segment lost 5 bases, leaving 10 bases of the junction unmatched. In germline, CDR1 is SEHNR, CDR2 FQNEAQ (reference sequence). CDR3 nucleotides: TGTGCCAGCAGCCCCAGATCGGGACAGGGGGAGTACGAGCAGTACTTC. Protein product: CASSPRSGQGEYEQYF.

This sequence joins TRBV6-2 or TRBV6-3 and TRBJ2-1; D call uncertain. Germline CDR1 reads MNHEY; CDR2 reads SVGEGT. The CDR3 is 13 amino acids. V was clipped by 1 base and J by 7 bases, with 8 bases between them. CDR3 sequence reads: CASSYLTLNEQFF. CDR3 DNA: TGTGCCAGCAGTTACTTGACACTTAATGAGCAGTTCTTC.

V usage is TRBV18 and J usage is TRBJ1-2, with 9 bases identical to TRBD1. Germline V gives CDR1 KGHSH, CDR2 LQKENI. CDR3 size: 13 residues. V lost 8 bases, J lost 6 bases, and 7 bases stayed unmatched. CDR3 nucleotides: TGTGCCAGCCACTCCGGGACAGGGAATGGCTACACCTTC. This sequence encodes CASHSGTGNGYTF.

The chain is built from TRBV6-2 or TRBV6-3 and TRBJ2-7; TRBD2 matches 11 bases. Trimming took 1 base from V and 7 from J; bases not matched to a gene: 12. This CDR3 comprises 17 residues. The germline V gene has CDR1 MNHEY and CDR2 SVGEGT. This CDR3 is CASSYFLAGGLEEEQYF. CDR3 in DNA: TGTGCCAGCAGTTACTTTCTAGCGGGGGGTCTCGAGGAGGAGCAGTACTTC.

This clone has only a few counts. The genes are TRBV10-3 and TRBJ1-1; weak D call: TRBD1 (5 bases). The germline V gene encodes CDR1 ENHRY and CDR2 SYGVKD. The CDR3 sequence is 13 residues long. V lost 4 bases, J lost 0 bases, and 6 bases lay in between. Here the CDR3 reads CAISGQLNTEAFF. For the CDR3, the DNA is TGTGCCATCAGTGGACAGCTGAACACTGAAGCTTTCTTT.

The chain carries TRBV7-9 and TRBJ2-2; the D gene is possibly TRBD1 (5 bases). The CDR3 totals 16 residues. Germline V gene sequence: CDR1 SEHNR, CDR2 FQNEAQ (reference sequence). Trimming left V 6 bases short and J 4 bases short, with 18 bases between. The chain's CDR3 is CASRNPLQGTTGELFF. The CDR3 DNA reads as TGTGCCAGCAGGAATCCACTTCAGGGTACCACCGGGGAGCTGTTTTTT.

This sequence joins TRBV19 and TRBJ1-2; D is possibly TRBD1 (6 bases). Trimming left V 10 bases short and J 8 bases short, with 20 bases between. The CDR3 spans 13 residues. Germline values: CDR1 LNHDA, CDR2 SQIVND (reference sequence). CDR3 DNA: TGTGCCACCTCACATTCGCAGGGGCAGGGCTACACCTTC. This sequence encodes CATSHSQGQGYTF.

This chain joins TRBV3-1 (or the pseudogene TRBV3-2) and TRBJ1-2; D is unresolved. Germline values: CDR1 LGHDT, CDR2 YNNKEL (reference sequence). The CDR3 sequence is 15 residues long. Trimming left V 4 bases short and J 5 bases short, with 17 bases between. In DNA form, the CDR3 reads TGTGCCAGCAGCCGAGGCCCCTCGGGAGGGTATGGCTACACCTTC. Its protein product is CASSRGPSGGYGYTF.

This clone was detected only once. V gene TRBV3-1 (or the pseudogene TRBV3-2) combines with J gene TRBJ1-6, with 8 positions matching TRBD1. J was trimmed by 7 bases and V by 4 bases; bases with no gene match: 3. CDR1 and CDR2 (germline): LGHDT, YNNKEL (reference sequence). The CDR3 has 14 amino acids. The CDR3 protein is CASSRGQGNSPLHF. The CDR3 DNA follows: TGTGCCAGCAGCCGCGGACAGGGAAATTCACCCCTCCACTTT.

The CDR3 sequence is CASRMDNNYGYTF. CDR3 DNA: TGTGCCAGCCGGATGGACAACAACTATGGCTACACCTTC. V and J are TRBV2 and TRBJ1-2, with D possibly matching TRBD1 (5 bases). The germline V and J ends were trimmed by 8 bases and 2 bases, with 12 bases remaining between them. This CDR3 has 13 residues. Germline V gives CDR1 SNHLY, CDR2 FYNNEI.